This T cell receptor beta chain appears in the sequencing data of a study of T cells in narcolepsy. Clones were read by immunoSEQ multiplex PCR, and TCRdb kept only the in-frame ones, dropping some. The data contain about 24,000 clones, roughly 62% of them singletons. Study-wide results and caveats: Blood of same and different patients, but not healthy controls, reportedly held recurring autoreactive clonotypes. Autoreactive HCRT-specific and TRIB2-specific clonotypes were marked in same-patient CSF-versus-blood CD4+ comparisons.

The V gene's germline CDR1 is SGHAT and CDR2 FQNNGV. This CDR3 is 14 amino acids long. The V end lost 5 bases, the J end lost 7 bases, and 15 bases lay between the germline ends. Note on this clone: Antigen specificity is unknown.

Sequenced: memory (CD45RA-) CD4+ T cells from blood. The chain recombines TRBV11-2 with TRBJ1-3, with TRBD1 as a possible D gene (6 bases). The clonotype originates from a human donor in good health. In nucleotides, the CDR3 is TGTGCCAGCAGCCCCTGGGACAAATGGAACACCATATATTTT. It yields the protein CASSPWDKWNTIYF.